A selection of T cell receptor beta chains follows, all from one sample in a study of blood T cell repertoires in COVID-19. This table comes from immunoSEQ multiplex PCR, and its TCRdb copy is limited to in-frame clones, with some not included. The table has about 160,000 clones, roughly 85% seen once. The sample consisted of peripheral blood. These receptors originate from an older man with acute or convalescent COVID-19. CDR3s include the opening cysteine and the closing phenylalanine or tryptophan. D genes are given only for firm matches. Clone size appears in some rows only: once, few, many, or a class for an expanded clone.

clone_size: NA; j_call: TRBJ1-1; cdr3_length: 12; d_call: TRBD1; v_call: TRBV29-1; cdr3_aa: CSVVDRASEAFF; cdr3_nt: TGCAGCGTTGTCGACAGGGCCAGTGAAGCTTTCTTT
clone_size: NA; j_call: TRBJ1-1; cdr3_length: 15; d_call: NA; v_call: TRBV19; cdr3_aa: CASSPLRGKNTEAFF; cdr3_nt: TGTGCCAGTAGTCCCTTACGGGGGAAGAACACTGAAGCTTTCTTT
clone_size: once; j_call: TRBJ1-6; cdr3_length: 17; d_call: NA; v_call: TRBV28; cdr3_aa: CATTGGIGSSYNSPLHF; cdr3_nt: TGTGCCACGACCGGGGGGATCGGGAGCTCCTATAATTCACCCCTCCACTTT
clone_size: NA; j_call: TRBJ2-7; cdr3_length: 13; d_call: NA; v_call: TRBV7-9; cdr3_aa: CASSPGFSYEQYF; cdr3_nt: TGTGCCAGCAGTCCGGGATTCTCCTACGAGCAGTACTTC
clone_size: NA; j_call: TRBJ1-3; cdr3_length: 16; d_call: NA; v_call: TRBV6-6; cdr3_aa: CASSYSRLTRGNTIYF; cdr3_nt: TGTGCCAGCAGTTACTCACGGTTGACACGGGGAAACACCATATATTTT
clone_size: NA; j_call: TRBJ1-2; cdr3_length: 14; d_call: NA; v_call: TRBV6-2/TRBV6-3; cdr3_aa: CASSYFQGSYGYTF; cdr3_nt: TGTGCCAGCAGTTACTTTCAGGGAAGCTATGGCTACACCTTC
clone_size: NA; j_call: TRBJ2-1; cdr3_length: 15; d_call: NA; v_call: TRBV4-3; cdr3_aa: CASSQGRVPGNEQFF; cdr3_nt: TGCGCCAGCAGCCAAGGGCGGGTCCCGGGCAATGAGCAGTTCTTC
clone_size: NA; j_call: TRBJ2-5; cdr3_length: 13; d_call: NA; v_call: TRBV5-1; cdr3_aa: CASSLHYQETQYF; cdr3_nt: TGCGCCAGCAGCCTTCACTACCAAGAGACCCAGTACTTC
clone_size: NA; j_call: TRBJ1-2; cdr3_length: 14; d_call: NA; v_call: TRBV19; cdr3_aa: CATSGEGSGYGYTF; cdr3_nt: TGTGCCACCTCGGGGGAGGGTTCCGGCTATGGCTACACCTTC
clone_size: NA; j_call: TRBJ2-3; cdr3_length: 14; d_call: NA; v_call: TRBV5-1; cdr3_aa: CASSVDISTDTQYF; cdr3_nt: TGCGCCAGCAGCGTGGACATAAGCACAGATACGCAGTATTTT
clone_size: NA; j_call: TRBJ2-3; cdr3_length: 18; d_call: TRBD1; v_call: TRBV4-3; cdr3_aa: CASSQDRGTGAPTDTQYF; cdr3_nt: TGCGCCAGCAGCCAAGATCGGGGAACAGGGGCCCCCACAGATACGCAGTATTTT
clone_size: NA; j_call: TRBJ2-6; cdr3_length: 17; d_call: TRBD1; v_call: TRBV10-3; cdr3_aa: CAISDWDRGSGANVLTF; cdr3_nt: TGTGCCATCAGTGATTGGGACAGGGGATCTGGGGCCAACGTCCTGACTTTC
clone_size: once; j_call: TRBJ2-5; cdr3_length: 14; d_call: TRBD2; v_call: TRBV28; cdr3_aa: CAGKGAGEQETQYF; cdr3_nt: TGTGCCGGGAAGGGTGCGGGAGAGCAAGAGACCCAGTACTTC
clone_size: NA; j_call: TRBJ2-7; cdr3_length: 15; d_call: TRBD2; v_call: TRBV27; cdr3_aa: CASSFGSGRTYEQYF; cdr3_nt: TGTGCCAGCAGTTTCGGGAGCGGGAGGACCTACGAGCAGTACTTC
clone_size: NA; j_call: TRBJ2-1; cdr3_length: 14; d_call: NA; v_call: TRBV6-6; cdr3_aa: CASSYQQGYNEQFF; cdr3_nt: TGTGCCAGCAGCTACCAACAGGGATACAATGAGCAGTTCTTC
clone_size: NA; j_call: TRBJ2-6; cdr3_length: 17; d_call: TRBD1; v_call: TRBV10-3; cdr3_aa: CAISAAGTVTGANVLTF; cdr3_nt: TGTGCCATCAGCGCTGCCGGGACAGTCACTGGGGCCAACGTCCTGACTTTC
clone_size: NA; j_call: TRBJ2-1; cdr3_length: 16; d_call: TRBD2; v_call: TRBV7-2; cdr3_aa: CASSQEPGLVSDEQFF; cdr3_nt: TGTGCCAGCAGCCAAGAACCGGGACTAGTCAGCGATGAGCAGTTCTTC
clone_size: NA; j_call: TRBJ2-2; cdr3_length: 15; d_call: NA; v_call: TRBV7-9; cdr3_aa: CASSRRAGNTGELFF; cdr3_nt: TGTGCCAGCAGCAGGCGCGCGGGAAACACCGGGGAGCTGTTTTTT
clone_size: NA; j_call: TRBJ2-1; cdr3_length: 14; d_call: NA; v_call: TRBV6-5; cdr3_aa: CASSKPGALNEQFF; cdr3_nt: TGTGCCAGCAGCAAGCCGGGAGCCCTTAATGAGCAGTTCTTC
clone_size: NA; j_call: TRBJ1-1; cdr3_length: 14; d_call: NA; v_call: TRBV11-2; cdr3_aa: CASSRYRDEPEAFF; cdr3_nt: TGTGCCAGCAGCAGATACAGGGATGAGCCTGAAGCTTTCTTT
clone_size: NA; j_call: TRBJ2-6; cdr3_length: 18; d_call: NA; v_call: TRBV10-3; cdr3_aa: CAISVDRLPSSGANVLTF; cdr3_nt: TGTGCCATCAGTGTCGACAGATTACCCTCCTCTGGGGCCAACGTCCTGACTTTC
clone_size: few; j_call: TRBJ2-5; cdr3_length: 16; d_call: TRBD2; v_call: TRBV14; cdr3_aa: CASSQGPRGYQETQYF; cdr3_nt: TGTGCCAGCAGCCAAGGCCCGCGGGGGTACCAAGAGACCCAGTACTTC
clone_size: NA; j_call: TRBJ1-6; cdr3_length: 14; d_call: TRBD1; v_call: TRBV6-5; cdr3_aa: CASSYQGAQGALHF; cdr3_nt: TGTGCCAGCAGTTATCAAGGGGCTCAGGGGGCCCTCCACTTT
clone_size: many; j_call: TRBJ2-1; cdr3_length: 18; d_call: NA; v_call: TRBV24-1; cdr3_aa: CATSDPSPRGKVYNEQFF; cdr3_nt: TGTGCCACCAGTGACCCTTCGCCGAGGGGGAAGGTTTACAATGAGCAGTTCTTC
clone_size: NA; j_call: TRBJ2-3; cdr3_length: 13; d_call: NA; v_call: TRBV7-9; cdr3_aa: CASRRGQTDTQYF; cdr3_nt: TGTGCCAGCAGGCGGGGGCAGACAGATACGCAGTATTTT
clone_size: few; j_call: TRBJ1-3; cdr3_length: 15; d_call: NA; v_call: TRBV9; cdr3_aa: CASSVGKGSGNTIYF; cdr3_nt: TGTGCCAGCAGCGTAGGGAAGGGGTCTGGAAACACCATATATTTT
clone_size: NA; j_call: TRBJ1-2; cdr3_length: 15; d_call: TRBD1; v_call: TRBV19; cdr3_aa: CASSIDTRDRYGYTF; cdr3_nt: TGTGCCAGTAGTATAGATACCCGGGACAGGTATGGCTACACCTTC
clone_size: NA; j_call: TRBJ2-5; cdr3_length: 14; d_call: NA; v_call: TRBV25-1; cdr3_aa: CASSDPGYQETQYF; cdr3_nt: TGTGCCAGCAGTGATCCAGGTTACCAAGAGACCCAGTACTTC
clone_size: NA; j_call: TRBJ1-5; cdr3_length: 15; d_call: NA; v_call: TRBV19; cdr3_aa: CASSMATGPNQPQHF; cdr3_nt: TGTGCCAGTAGTATGGCCACAGGTCCTAATCAGCCCCAGCATTTT
clone_size: NA; j_call: TRBJ1-1; cdr3_length: 15; d_call: TRBD1; v_call: TRBV5-1; cdr3_aa: CASSDYRGLGTEAFF; cdr3_nt: TGCGCCAGCAGCGATTACAGGGGGCTTGGCACTGAAGCTTTCTTT
clone_size: NA; j_call: TRBJ2-3; cdr3_length: 13; d_call: TRBD1; v_call: TRBV2; cdr3_aa: CASMAGGANTQYF; cdr3_nt: TGTGCCAGCATGGCAGGGGGCGCAAATACGCAGTATTTT
clone_size: NA; j_call: TRBJ2-7; cdr3_length: 16; d_call: NA; v_call: TRBV6-1; cdr3_aa: CASSEAWKLGTYEQYF; cdr3_nt: TGTGCCAGCAGTGAAGCCTGGAAACTAGGAACCTACGAGCAGTACTTC
clone_size: NA; j_call: TRBJ2-7; cdr3_length: 11; d_call: NA; v_call: TRBV10-3; cdr3_aa: CAIQGLYEQYF; cdr3_nt: TGTGCCATCCAGGGTCTCTACGAGCAGTACTTC
clone_size: once; j_call: TRBJ2-3; cdr3_length: 16; d_call: NA; v_call: TRBV2; cdr3_aa: CASSGRGFEATDTQYF; cdr3_nt: TGTGCCAGCAGTGGAAGGGGATTCGAAGCAACAGATACGCAGTATTTT
clone_size: NA; j_call: TRBJ2-7; cdr3_length: 15; d_call: TRBD1; v_call: TRBV4-2; cdr3_aa: CASSHAGTGTYEQYF; cdr3_nt: TGTGCCAGCAGCCACGCCGGGACAGGGACCTACGAGCAGTACTTC
clone_size: NA; j_call: TRBJ2-1; cdr3_length: 16; d_call: TRBD2; v_call: TRBV6-1; cdr3_aa: CASSADRLAGYNEQFF; cdr3_nt: TGTGCCAGCAGTGCAGATAGACTAGCGGGATACAATGAGCAGTTCTTC
clone_size: NA; j_call: TRBJ1-3; cdr3_length: 16; d_call: TRBD1; v_call: TRBV19; cdr3_aa: CASTTSGTDSGNTIYF; cdr3_nt: TGTGCCAGTACCACTTCCGGGACAGACTCTGGAAACACCATATATTTT
clone_size: NA; j_call: TRBJ2-4; cdr3_length: 15; d_call: TRBD1; v_call: TRBV11-2; cdr3_aa: CASRPTGLAKNIQYF; cdr3_nt: TGTGCCAGCAGGCCGACAGGGCTAGCCAAAAACATTCAGTACTTC
clone_size: NA; j_call: TRBJ1-2; cdr3_length: 13; d_call: NA; v_call: TRBV24-1; cdr3_aa: CATSVQGFYGYTF; cdr3_nt: TGTGCCACCAGTGTTCAGGGATTCTATGGCTACACCTTC
clone_size: NA; j_call: TRBJ1-5; cdr3_length: 15; d_call: NA; v_call: TRBV24-1; cdr3_aa: CATSDPREQNQPQHF; cdr3_nt: TGTGCCACCAGTGATCCGAGGGAGCAGAACCAGCCCCAGCATTTT
clone_size: NA; j_call: TRBJ1-2; cdr3_length: 15; d_call: TRBD1; v_call: TRBV4-1; cdr3_aa: CASSQAGQGRYGYTF; cdr3_nt: TGCGCCAGCAGCCAGGCAGGACAGGGACGCTATGGCTACACCTTC
clone_size: NA; j_call: TRBJ2-1; cdr3_length: 12; d_call: NA; v_call: TRBV7-9; cdr3_aa: CASSEALNEQFF; cdr3_nt: TGTGCCAGCAGCGAGGCCTTAAATGAGCAGTTCTTC
clone_size: NA; j_call: TRBJ2-5; cdr3_length: 16; d_call: TRBD2; v_call: TRBV18; cdr3_aa: CASSPLAGSYQETQYF; cdr3_nt: TGTGCCAGCTCACCACTAGCGGGGTCCTACCAAGAGACCCAGTACTTC
clone_size: NA; j_call: TRBJ1-1; cdr3_length: 15; d_call: NA; v_call: TRBV18; cdr3_aa: CASSPSGFLNTEAFF; cdr3_nt: TGTGCCAGCTCACCAAGCGGATTTCTGAACACTGAAGCTTTCTTT
clone_size: NA; j_call: TRBJ2-5; cdr3_length: 14; d_call: TRBD2; v_call: TRBV4-3; cdr3_aa: CASSQLLAGETQYF; cdr3_nt: TGCGCCAGCAGCCAATTACTAGCGGGAGAGACCCAGTACTTC
clone_size: once; j_call: TRBJ1-2; cdr3_length: 12; d_call: TRBD1; v_call: TRBV2; cdr3_aa: CASRGDSGGYTF; cdr3_nt: TGTGCCAGCAGAGGGGACAGCGGCGGCTACACCTTC
clone_size: NA; j_call: TRBJ2-7; cdr3_length: 14; d_call: TRBD1; v_call: TRBV7-2; cdr3_aa: CASSDDRGRYEQYF; cdr3_nt: TGTGCCAGCAGCGATGACAGGGGTCGGTACGAGCAGTACTTC
clone_size: NA; j_call: TRBJ2-7; cdr3_length: 13; d_call: NA; v_call: TRBV19; cdr3_aa: CASSMDGGREQYF; cdr3_nt: TGTGCCAGTAGTATGGACGGAGGTCGCGAGCAGTACTTC
clone_size: NA; j_call: TRBJ1-5; cdr3_length: 16; d_call: TRBD1; v_call: TRBV4-1; cdr3_aa: CASSTEQGFSNQPQHF; cdr3_nt: TGCGCCAGCAGCACAGAACAGGGGTTTAGCAATCAGCCCCAGCATTTT
clone_size: NA; j_call: TRBJ2-5; cdr3_length: 14; d_call: NA; v_call: TRBV7-8; cdr3_aa: CASSAGTRQETQYF; cdr3_nt: TGTGCCAGCAGCGCTGGGACAAGACAAGAGACCCAGTACTTC
clone_size: NA; j_call: TRBJ2-1; cdr3_length: 13; d_call: NA; v_call: TRBV15; cdr3_aa: CATSRDLAYEQFF; cdr3_nt: TGTGCCACCAGCAGAGATCTGGCTTATGAGCAGTTCTTC
clone_size: NA; j_call: TRBJ2-2; cdr3_length: 15; d_call: TRBD2; v_call: TRBV11-1; cdr3_aa: CASSLLAGVVGELFF; cdr3_nt: TGTGCCAGCAGCTTACTAGCGGGAGTAGTCGGGGAGCTGTTTTTT
clone_size: few; j_call: TRBJ1-4; cdr3_length: 18; d_call: TRBD1; v_call: TRBV10-3; cdr3_aa: CAISQRPRDRFGNEKLFF; cdr3_nt: TGTGCCATCAGTCAAAGGCCCCGGGACAGGTTCGGTAATGAAAAACTGTTTTTT
clone_size: NA; j_call: TRBJ2-3; cdr3_length: 16; d_call: NA; v_call: TRBV15; cdr3_aa: CATSSPLGTSTDTQYF; cdr3_nt: TGTGCCACCAGCAGTCCGCTTGGGACTAGCACAGATACGCAGTATTTT
clone_size: NA; j_call: TRBJ2-7; cdr3_length: 13; d_call: TRBD2; v_call: TRBV10-3; cdr3_aa: CAISVTSGYEQYF; cdr3_nt: TGTGCCATCAGTGTTACTAGCGGTTACGAGCAGTACTTC
clone_size: NA; j_call: TRBJ2-1; cdr3_length: 19; d_call: TRBD2; v_call: TRBV9; cdr3_aa: CASSVVGGGLAGEYNEQFF; cdr3_nt: TGTGCCAGCAGCGTAGTTGGGGGGGGACTAGCGGGAGAATACAATGAGCAGTTCTTC
clone_size: NA; j_call: TRBJ2-7; cdr3_length: 14; d_call: TRBD1; v_call: TRBV28; cdr3_aa: CASSPWDRNYEQYF; cdr3_nt: TGTGCCAGCAGTCCCTGGGACAGGAACTACGAGCAGTACTTC
clone_size: NA; j_call: TRBJ2-7; cdr3_length: 13; d_call: TRBD2; v_call: TRBV6-1; cdr3_aa: CASSERGLALQYF; cdr3_nt: TGTGCCAGCAGTGAGAGGGGACTAGCGTTACAGTACTTC